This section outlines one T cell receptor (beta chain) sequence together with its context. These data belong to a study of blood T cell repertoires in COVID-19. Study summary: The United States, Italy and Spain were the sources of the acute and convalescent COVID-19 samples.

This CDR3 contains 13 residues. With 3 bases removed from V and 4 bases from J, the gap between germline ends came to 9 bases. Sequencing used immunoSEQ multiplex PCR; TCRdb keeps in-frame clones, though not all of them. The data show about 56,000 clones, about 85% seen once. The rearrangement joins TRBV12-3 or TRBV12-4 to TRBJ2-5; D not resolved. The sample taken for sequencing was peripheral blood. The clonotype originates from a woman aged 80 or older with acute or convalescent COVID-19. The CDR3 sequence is CASSFTPRETQYF. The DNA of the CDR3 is TGTGCCAGCAGTTTCACCCCGAGAGAGACCCAGTACTTC.